This T cell receptor beta chain stems from a study of identifying expanded T cells in peripheral blood. The repertoire was sequenced with immunoSEQ multiplex PCR; TCRdb's copy has only in-frame clones and lacks some. This sample has approximately 110,000 clones, with approximately 90% found just once. V shed 8 bases, J shed 1 base, and the junction held 9 bases outside the gene matches. Germline V lookup: CDR1 MNHEY, CDR2 SMNVEV (reference sequence). CDR3 size: 17 residues. On this clone itself: Its antigen is not identified.

Collection occurred without any documented infections or immune events in donors. Study outcomes and limitations: Variance in clone template counts between approximately two-week samples significantly increased with total template count across all healthy donors. Differentially abundant clones: around 1.2 between replicates, about 17 at roughly 2 weeks, 19 to 20 at four.

The chain has TRBV27 and TRBJ2-1; 12 positions agree with TRBD1. This TCR was recovered from a person aged 18-69 years in good health. Sequencing was performed on blood. CDR3 sequence (DNA): TGTGCCAGCGTCCCGGGACAGGGGGCGAGGTCCTACAATGAGCAGTTCTTC. Its translation is CASVPGQGARSYNEQFF.